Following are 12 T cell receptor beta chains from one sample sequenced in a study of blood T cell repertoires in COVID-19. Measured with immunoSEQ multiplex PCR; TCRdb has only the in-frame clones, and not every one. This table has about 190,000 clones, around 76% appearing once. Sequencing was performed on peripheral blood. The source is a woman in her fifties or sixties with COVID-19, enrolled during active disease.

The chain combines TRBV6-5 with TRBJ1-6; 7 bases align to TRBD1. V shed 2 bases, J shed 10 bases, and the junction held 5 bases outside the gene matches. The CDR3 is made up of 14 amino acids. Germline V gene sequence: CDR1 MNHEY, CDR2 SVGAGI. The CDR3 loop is CASSYGEQGSPLHF. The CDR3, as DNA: TGTGCCAGCAGTTACGGTGAACAGGGGTCACCCCTCCACTTT.

The CDR3 DNA follows: TGCAGTGCAGAGCGAACGGATGAAGCTTTCTTT. Translated, it gives CSAERTDEAFF. V is TRBV20-1 and J is TRBJ1-1; no firm D call. V dropped 6 bases and J dropped 7 bases, with 12 bases sitting between them. Germline CDR1 DFQATT, CDR2 SNEGSKA (reference sequence). The CDR3 extends over 11 amino acids.

CDR3 coding DNA: TGTGCCAGCACCCCCGACGGCCGGGTGGGCTACGAGCAGTACTTC. Its protein is CASTPDGRVGYEQYF. V and J are TRBV28 and TRBJ2-7; D unresolved. Germline lookup yields CDR1 MDHEN and CDR2 SYDVKM. The CDR3 contains 15 residues. Trimming removed 7 bases from V and 3 bases from J, with 19 bases in between.

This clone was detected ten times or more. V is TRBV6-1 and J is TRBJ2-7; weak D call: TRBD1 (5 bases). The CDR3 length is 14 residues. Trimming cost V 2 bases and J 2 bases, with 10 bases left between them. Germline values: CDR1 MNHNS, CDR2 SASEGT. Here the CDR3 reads CASSESRVPYEQYV. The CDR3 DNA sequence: TGTGCCAGCAGTGAAAGCAGGGTCCCCTACGAGCAGTACGTC.

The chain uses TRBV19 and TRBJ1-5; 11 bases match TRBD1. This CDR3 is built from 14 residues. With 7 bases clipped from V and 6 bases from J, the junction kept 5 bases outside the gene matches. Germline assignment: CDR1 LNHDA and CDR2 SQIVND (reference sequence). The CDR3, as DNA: TGTGCCAGTATGGACAGGGGGCCGGGTCAGCCCCAGCATTTT. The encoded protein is CASMDRGPGQPQHF.

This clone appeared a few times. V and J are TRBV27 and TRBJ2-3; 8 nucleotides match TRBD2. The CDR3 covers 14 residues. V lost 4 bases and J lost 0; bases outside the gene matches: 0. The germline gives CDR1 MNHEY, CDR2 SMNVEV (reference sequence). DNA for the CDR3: TGTGCCAGCAGTTCGGGGGGGAGCACAGATACGCAGTATTTT. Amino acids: CASSSGGSTDTQYF.

The CDR3 sequence is CASGLVHAGNTGELFF. Here the CDR3 DNA reads TGTGCTAGTGGTTTGGTACACGCAGGGAACACCGGGGAGCTGTTTTTT. The V and J genes are TRBV12-5 and TRBJ2-2, with no clear D. Germline V gene data show CDR1 as LGHNT and CDR2 as FRNRAP. There are 16 residues in the CDR3. Trimming shortened V by 0 bases and J by 1 base, and 9 bases separated the two germline ends.

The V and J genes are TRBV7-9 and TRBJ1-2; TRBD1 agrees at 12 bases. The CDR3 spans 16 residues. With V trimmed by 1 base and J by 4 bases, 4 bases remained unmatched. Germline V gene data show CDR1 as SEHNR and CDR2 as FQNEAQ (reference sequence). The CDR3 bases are TGTGCCAGCAGCTTAGACGGGACAGGGGGCGCCTATGGCTACACCTTC. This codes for CASSLDGTGGAYGYTF.

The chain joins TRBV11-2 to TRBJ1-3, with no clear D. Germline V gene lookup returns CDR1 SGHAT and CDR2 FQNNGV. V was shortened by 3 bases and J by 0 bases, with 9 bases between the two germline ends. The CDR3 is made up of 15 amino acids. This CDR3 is CASSLGLSSGNTIYF. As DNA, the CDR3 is TGTGCCAGCAGCTTGGGCCTTAGCTCTGGAAACACCATATATTTT.

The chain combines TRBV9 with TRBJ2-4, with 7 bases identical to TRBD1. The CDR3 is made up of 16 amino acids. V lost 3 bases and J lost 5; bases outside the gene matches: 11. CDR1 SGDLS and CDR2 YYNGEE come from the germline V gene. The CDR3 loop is CASSEGAGGFQNIQYF. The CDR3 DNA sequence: TGTGCCAGCAGCGAGGGGGCAGGGGGTTTCCAAAACATTCAGTACTTC.

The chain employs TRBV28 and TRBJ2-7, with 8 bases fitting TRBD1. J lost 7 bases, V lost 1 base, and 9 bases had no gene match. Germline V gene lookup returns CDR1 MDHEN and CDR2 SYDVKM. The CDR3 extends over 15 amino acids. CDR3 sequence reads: CASSLSPGGLQEQYF. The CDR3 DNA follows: TGTGCCAGCAGTTTATCCCCAGGGGGCCTACAGGAGCAGTACTTC.

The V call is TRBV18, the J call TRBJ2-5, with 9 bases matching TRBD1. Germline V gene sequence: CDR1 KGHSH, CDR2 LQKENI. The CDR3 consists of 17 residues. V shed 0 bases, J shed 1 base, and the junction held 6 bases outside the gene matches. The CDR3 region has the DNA TGTGCCAGCTCACCACCGCGAAGACAGGGGGTCCAAGAGACCCAGTACTTC. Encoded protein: CASSPPRRQGVQETQYF. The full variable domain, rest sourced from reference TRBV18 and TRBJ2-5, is NAGVMQNPRHLVRRRGQEARLRCSPMKGHSHVYWYRQLPEEGLKFMVYLQKENIIDESGMPKERFSAEFPKEGPSILRIQQVVRGDSAAYFCASSPPRRQGVQETQYFGPGTRLLVL.